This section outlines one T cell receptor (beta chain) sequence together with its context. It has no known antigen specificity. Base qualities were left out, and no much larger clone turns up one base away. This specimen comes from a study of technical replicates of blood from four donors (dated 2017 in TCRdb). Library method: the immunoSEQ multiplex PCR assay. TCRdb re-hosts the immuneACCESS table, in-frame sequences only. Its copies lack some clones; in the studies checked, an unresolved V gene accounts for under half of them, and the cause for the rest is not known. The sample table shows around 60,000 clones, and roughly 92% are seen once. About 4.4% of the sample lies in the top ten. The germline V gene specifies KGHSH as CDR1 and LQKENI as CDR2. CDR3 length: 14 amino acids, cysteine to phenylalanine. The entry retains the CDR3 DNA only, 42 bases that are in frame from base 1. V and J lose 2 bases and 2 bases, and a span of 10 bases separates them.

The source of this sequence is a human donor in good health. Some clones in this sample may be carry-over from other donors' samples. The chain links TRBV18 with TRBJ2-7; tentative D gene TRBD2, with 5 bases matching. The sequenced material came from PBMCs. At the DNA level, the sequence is TGTGCCAGCTCACCAGTTTCAGCGGCCTACGAGCAGTACTTC. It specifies CASSPVSAAYEQYF.